This is a list of T cell receptor beta chains from one sample in a study of T cell repertoires in aging, cancer and after chemotherapy. One entry per CDR3 protein, called by TCRdb with MiXCR from the multiplex PCR reads. The data show some 5,000 distinct CDR3 sequences, with more than 20% seen just once and around 9% held by the top ten. The material sequenced was blood. The receptors originated from a human donor in good health. The donor label of this sample is uncertain. Each CDR3 is given with its conserved first and last residue. The D gene is left open where the match is weak. Only part of the rows carry a size: once, few, many, or a class if the clone is expanded.

clone size	CDR3 length	D gene	V gene	J gene	CDR3 protein	CDR3 DNA
few	13	-	TRBV14	TRBJ1-2	CASSQDTFYGYTF	TGTGCCAGCAGCCAAGATACCTTCTATGGCTACACCTTC
many	13	-	TRBV7-9	TRBJ1-3	CASSARRVNTIYF	TGTGCCAGCAGCGCGAGAAGGGTCAACACCATATATTTT
medium-sized	14	TRBD1	TRBV12-3/TRBV12-4	TRBJ2-1	CASSLGDRGNEQFF	TGTGCCAGCAGCCTCGGGGACAGGGGGAATGAGCAGTTCTTC
medium-sized	12	-	TRBV7-9	TRBJ1-5	CASSPADQPQHF	TGTGCCAGCAGCCCTGCTGATCAGCCCCAGCATTTT
-	13	-	TRBV5-4	TRBJ2-7	CASSLGASSGQYF	TGTGCCAGCAGCTTGGGGGCCTCGAGCGGGCAGTACTTC
-	15	-	TRBV20-1	TRBJ2-1	CSALTLDRLEHEQFF	TGCAGTGCTCTCACTCTCGACCGACTTGAGCATGAGCAGTTCTTC
-	13	-	TRBV12-1	TRBJ2-7	CATLAGHFYEQYF	TGTGCCACCTTGGCGGGTCATTTTTACGAGCAGTACTTC
medium-sized	15	TRBD1	TRBV7-9	TRBJ2-3	CASSPADRNTDTQYF	TGTGCCAGCAGCCCCGCGGACAGGAACACAGATACGCAGTATTTT
medium-sized	12	-	TRBV19	TRBJ1-2	CATRIGSYGYTF	TGTGCCACTCGGATAGGATCCTATGGCTACACCTTC
-	9	-	TRBV20-1	TRBJ2-7	CSATSEQYF	TGCAGTGCTACTAGCGAGCAGTACTTC
-	14	-	TRBV14	TRBJ1-1	CASSQEVGGTEAFF	TGTGCCAGCAGCCAAGAGGTTGGTGGAACTGAAGCTTTCTTT
medium-sized	17	-	TRBV11-3	TRBJ2-5	CASSLDGSGAPGETQYF	TGTGCCAGCAGCTTAGATGGGAGCGGCGCCCCGGGGGAGACCCAGTACTTC
-	15	TRBD1	TRBV12-3/TRBV12-4	TRBJ2-3	CASSSGTGGADTQYF	TGTGCCAGCAGTTCCGGGACAGGGGGCGCAGATACGCAGTATTTT
medium-sized	10	-	TRBV19	TRBJ2-3	CASLGDTQYF	TGTGCCAGTCTCGGAGATACGCAGTATTTT
many	14	-	TRBV14	TRBJ1-2	CASSQDLGYYGYTF	TGTGCCAGCAGCCAAGATCTAGGGTACTATGGCTACACCTTC
-	13	-	TRBV6-1	TRBJ1-1	CASSEADNTEAFF	TGTGCCAGCAGTGAAGCGGACAACACTGAAGCTTTCTTT
-	17	TRBD2	TRBV18	TRBJ2-3	CASSPPGLAGVLDTQYF	TGTGCCAGCTCACCACCGGGACTAGCGGGGGTCCTGGATACGCAGTATTTT
few	15	-	TRBV20-1	TRBJ1-5	CSARVLGGLNQPQHF	TGCAGTGCTAGAGTGTTGGGGGGCCTCAATCAGCCCCAGCATTTT
medium-sized	15	TRBD1	TRBV29-1	TRBJ1-2	CSVRDRGPSYYGYTF	TGCAGCGTACGGGACAGGGGGCCGTCATACTATGGCTACACCTTC
medium-sized	17	TRBD2	TRBV19	TRBJ2-1	CASSIHPSGGSYNEQFF	TGTGCCAGTAGTATCCACCCTAGCGGGGGCTCCTACAATGAGCAGTTCTTC
-	17	TRBD1	TRBV6-6	TRBJ2-2	CASSYSGTGGPTGELFF	TGTGCCAGCAGTTACTCCGGGACAGGGGGCCCGACCGGGGAGCTGTTTTTT
many	14	-	TRBV28	TRBJ1-3	CASQSQGRGNTIYF	TGTGCCAGTCAGAGCCAGGGACGTGGAAACACCATATATTTT
-	15	-	TRBV7-9	TRBJ2-3	CASSPFVGRTDTQYF	TGTGCCAGCAGCCCTTTTGTGGGACGCACAGATACGCAGTATTTT
-	14	TRBD2	TRBV29-1	TRBJ2-3	CSVEALADTDTQYF	TGCAGCGTTGAAGCGCTAGCGGACACAGATACGCAGTATTTT
-	13	TRBD2	TRBV2	TRBJ2-7	CASNLAGGYEQYF	TGTGCCAGCAACCTCGCGGGGGGCTACGAGCAGTACTTC
many	13	-	TRBV11-1	TRBJ2-7	CASSFNELREQYF	TGTGCCAGCAGCTTCAACGAATTGAGAGAGCAGTACTTC
medium-sized	14	TRBD2	TRBV10-3	TRBJ2-3	CAISFGGDTDTQYF	TGTGCCATCAGTTTCGGGGGGGACACAGATACGCAGTATTTT
-	14	-	TRBV9	TRBJ2-7	CASSVTGDTYEQYF	TGTGCCAGCAGCGTGACGGGGGATACCTACGAGCAGTACTTC
medium-sized	16	TRBD2	TRBV15	TRBJ2-1	CATSKGSSGTYNEQFF	TGTGCCACCAGCAAAGGTTCTAGCGGAACCTACAATGAGCAGTTCTTC
many	14	TRBD2	TRBV10-3	TRBJ2-7	CATNGLAGSYEQYF	TGTGCCACCAACGGACTAGCGGGAAGCTACGAGCAGTACTTC
many	14	TRBD2	TRBV6-1	TRBJ2-3	CASSELAGADTQYF	TGTGCCAGCAGTGAACTAGCGGGAGCAGATACGCAGTATTTT
medium-sized	16	TRBD1	TRBV7-2	TRBJ1-6	CASSLDRDPLFSPLHF	TGTGCCAGCAGCCTCGACAGGGATCCCCTCTTTTCACCCCTCCACTTT
medium-sized	12	-	TRBV29-1	TRBJ1-2	CSVEAGTYGYTF	TGCAGCGTTGAAGCAGGTACCTATGGCTACACCTTC
-	14	-	TRBV14	TRBJ2-7	CASSQSRDLYEQYF	TGTGCCAGCAGCCAATCGCGGGACCTCTACGAGCAGTACTTC
-	17	-	TRBV5-8	TRBJ2-3	CASSLEIRASGTDTQYF	TGTGCCAGCAGCTTGGAAATCCGGGCTAGCGGCACAGATACGCAGTATTTT
medium-sized	14	-	TRBV19	TRBJ2-3	CASSGADSTDTQYF	TGTGCCAGTAGTGGGGCGGATAGCACAGATACGCAGTATTTT
medium-sized	12	-	TRBV19	TRBJ1-1	CASSQGNTEAFF	TGTGCCAGTTCCCAGGGTAACACTGAAGCTTTCTTT
medium-sized	15	-	TRBV15	TRBJ2-2	CATSSDRRNTGELFF	TGTGCCACCAGCAGTGACAGGAGGAACACCGGGGAGCTGTTTTTT
few	14	TRBD1	TRBV14	TRBJ1-2	CASSRRQGNYGYTF	TGTGCCAGCAGCCGTAGACAGGGAAACTATGGCTACACCTTC
many	17	-	TRBV10-3	TRBJ1-1	CAISESELVRGGTEAFF	TGTGCCATCAGTGAGTCCGAGTTGGTTAGGGGAGGAACTGAAGCTTTCTTT
medium-sized	13	-	TRBV12-3/TRBV12-4	TRBJ1-4	CASGYQGHGKLFF	TGTGCCAGTGGATATCAGGGGCACGGAAAACTGTTTTTT
medium-sized	16	-	TRBV18	TRBJ2-7	CASSPPYGRGTYEQYF	TGTGCCAGCTCACCACCGTATGGTCGTGGAACCTACGAGCAGTACTTC
medium-sized	13	TRBD1	TRBV30	TRBJ1-2	CAWRGDRVGGYTF	TGTGCCTGGAGGGGGGACAGGGTAGGTGGCTACACCTTC
medium-sized	17	TRBD2	TRBV6-5	TRBJ2-7	CASSFQGTSGRANEQYF	TGTGCCAGCAGTTTTCAGGGGACTAGCGGGAGGGCAAACGAGCAGTACTTC
medium-sized	14	-	TRBV19	TRBJ2-4	CASRLGVAKNIQYF	TGTGCCAGTAGGCTAGGGGTGGCCAAAAACATTCAGTACTTC
medium-sized	16	-	TRBV12-3/TRBV12-4	TRBJ2-3	CASSLGGGPSTDTQYF	TGTGCCAGCAGTCTAGGGGGAGGGCCTAGCACAGATACGCAGTATTTT
few	12	-	TRBV5-1	TRBJ2-5	CASSYSPETQYF	TGCGCCAGCAGCTACTCCCCAGAGACCCAGTACTTC
medium-sized	14	-	TRBV29-1	TRBJ1-1	CSVSAGWGLTEAFF	TGCAGCGTATCCGCGGGGTGGGGACTCACTGAAGCTTTCTTT
medium-sized	15	-	TRBV27	TRBJ1-4	CASKSQTGLVEKLFF	TGTGCCAGCAAGTCCCAGACAGGCTTAGTTGAAAAACTGTTTTTT
medium-sized	15	-	TRBV5-5	TRBJ2-5	CASSFDWRYQETQYF	TGTGCCAGCAGCTTCGACTGGCGGTACCAAGAGACCCAGTACTTC
medium-sized	17	TRBD2	TRBV27	TRBJ2-7	CASTALSSPSGSYEQYF	TGTGCCAGCACAGCTTTGAGTTCCCCTAGCGGATCCTACGAGCAGTACTTC
-	20	TRBD1	TRBV12-3/TRBV12-4	TRBJ1-1	CASTLVPFSGTGGLGTVAFF	TGTGCCAGCACCCTTGTCCCATTTTCCGGGACAGGGGGCCTCGGCACTGTAGCTTTCTTT
medium-sized	12	-	TRBV19	TRBJ1-2	CASSIGWRGYTF	TGTGCCAGTAGTATCGGTTGGCGTGGCTACACCTTC